Each of the 6 T cell receptor beta chains below was sequenced from the same sample in a study of human T cells and chemical hapten exposure. Time point indicated: pre-sensitization, week 0. Treatment denoted: therapeutic diphenylcyclopropenone sensitization with weekly scalp DPC. Each CDR3 protein is one row after TCRdb ran MiXCR on the RACE reads. The sample contains roughly 80,000 distinct CDR3 sequences, about 15% of which appear only once. This material consisted of whole blood, taken in connection with sensitization to the hapten diphenylcyclopropenone (DPC). These receptor sequences come from a woman between 50 and 59 years old with alopecia areata. Some clones in this sample may be carry-over from other donors' samples.

This clonotype was counted between two and nine times. Written as DNA, the CDR3 is TGTGCCAGCAGTTTAACCTTCCCCACAGATACGCAGTATTTT. It is translated as CASSLTFPTDTQYF. The V call is TRBV28, the J call TRBJ2-3; D call uncertain. CDR1 MDHEN and CDR2 SYDVKM come from the germline V gene. Trimming took 2 bases from V and 2 from J, leaving 8 bases between them. CDR3 length equals 14 residues.

V and J are TRBV30 and TRBJ2-7, with a possible D match to TRBD1 (6 bases). Trimming took off 3 bases at V and 6 bases at J, with 15 bases between the two ends. Germline V gene lookup returns CDR1 GTSNPN and CDR2 SVGIG (reference sequence). The CDR3 consists of 13 residues. The CDR3 protein is CAWRLRGTLEQYF. The CDR3 coding sequence is TGTGCCTGGAGACTAAGGGGGACACTCGAGCAGTACTTC.

This clonotype was observed a handful of times. The J gene is TRBJ1-3, the V gene TRBV10-3; no firm D call. The CDR3 consists of 16 residues. CDR1 and CDR2 from the germline V gene are ENHRY and SYGVKD. Trimming removed 2 bases from V and 0 bases from J, with 11 bases in between. The CDR3, as DNA: TGTGCCATCAGTGAGGCGGACGTCAGCTCTGGAAACACCATATATTTT. Translation gives CAISEADVSSGNTIYF.

This clonotype was found many times. The chain recombines TRBV7-9 with TRBJ2-6; the D is unclear. The CDR3 is made up of 15 amino acids. From germline, CDR1 is SEHNR and CDR2 FQNEAQ (reference sequence). Trimming cost V 0 bases and J 0 bases, with 3 bases left between them. The CDR3 sequence: CASSLAGSGANVLTF. CDR3 DNA sequence: TGTGCCAGCAGCTTAGCGGGCTCTGGGGCCAACGTCCTGACTTTC.

The chain joins TRBV7-2 to TRBJ2-1; 8 nucleotides align to TRBD1. After removal of 2 bases from V and 8 bases from J, the junction contained 8 bases not matched to a gene. In germline, CDR1 is SGHTA, CDR2 FQGNSA. This CDR3 contains 15 residues. The chain's CDR3 is CASSLSQGAGDEQFF. The CDR3 DNA follows: TGTGCCAGCAGCTTATCTCAGGGGGCGGGCGATGAGCAGTTCTTC. The full variable domain, rest sourced from reference TRBV7-2 and TRBJ2-1, is GAGVSQSPSNKVTEKGKDVELRCDPISGHTALYWYRQSLGQGLEFLIYFQGNSAPDKSGLPSDRFSAERTGGSVSTLTIQRTQQEDSAVYLCASSLSQGAGDEQFFGPGTRLTVL.

The J gene is TRBJ1-4, the V gene TRBV6-2 or TRBV6-3; D is ambiguous. Germline V gives CDR1 MNHEY, CDR2 SVGEGT. V dropped 5 bases and J dropped 5 bases, with 6 bases sitting between them. The CDR3 has 12 residues. CDR3 region: CASSAVNEKLFF. The CDR3 DNA is TGTGCCAGCAGTGCGGTGAATGAAAAACTGTTTTTT.